Here is one TCR beta chain with its context. The data belong to a study of blood T cell repertoires in COVID-19. About the study: Samples came from the United States, Italy and Spain, spanning acute and convalescent COVID-19. T cells, B-cell-depleted T cells, or PBMCs provided the cDNA or gDNA that served as material.

Authors' analysis steps: Using reference gene primer amplification, nucleated cell counts were estimated. Sequencing was performed with immunoSEQ multiplex PCR; in TCRdb, only in-frame clones are kept and a portion is missing. V and J calls and clone size come straight from that table; D and trimming were deduced from the DNA. The data hold tens of thousands of clones, with about 92% observed a single time. The CDR3 extends over 15 amino acids. Looked up from germline, CDR1 is SGHVS and CDR2 is FQNEAQ. Trimming left V 5 bases short and J 3 bases short, with 13 bases between. The sequence was obtained from a man older than 75 with acute or convalescent COVID-19. Material: peripheral blood. J is TRBJ2-2 and V is TRBV7-8; D is undetermined. The CDR3 protein is CASSLTVEDTGELFF. The CDR3, as DNA: TGTGCCAGCAGCCTAACGGTTGAAGACACCGGGGAGCTGTTTTTT.